The clone carrying this T cell receptor beta chain was detected only once. Its antigen remains unknown. Germline CDR1 reads SQVTM; CDR2 reads ANQGSEA. This CDR3 is built from 15 residues. The V gene lost 4 bases and the J gene lost 2 bases, with 16 bases spanning the gap. This entry comes from a study of T cell responses to AZD1222 COVID-19 vaccine. Overall study findings and caveats: Spike-specific TCR repertoires showed rising breadth and depth after two AZD1222 doses.

The table came from immunoSEQ multiplex PCR; TCRdb's copy has only in-frame clones and leaves some out. The repertoire holds about 210,000 clones, with less than 95% as singletons. Sequencing was performed on peripheral blood, taken 28 days after the second dose of the MenACWY control vaccine. This TCR was sampled from an adult who received the MenACWY meningococcal vaccine as a control. The genes are TRBV29-1 and TRBJ2-3; perhaps TRBD2 as D (7 bases). The CDR3 bases are TGCAGCGTTGCCCAAGGGGGGGGGTACACAGATACGCAGTATTTT. Its protein is CSVAQGGGYTDTQYF.